This TCR beta chain was sequenced during a study of T cell responses to AZD1222 COVID-19 vaccine (dated by TCRdb to the early 2020s). For the study in its entirety: AZD1222 recipients whose second dose came at about 4 weeks and those whose second dose came at about 12 weeks were combined into one group, since spike-specific TCR depth and breadth did not differ between the two schedules. Enrollment into the trials was organized by age into subgroups of 18-55, 56-69 and 70-plus years, and those subgroups contained approximately 160, 26 and 62 TCR-sequenced participants, respectively. A total of 230 or so trial participants underwent TCR sequencing, of whom around 200 received two doses of AZD1222 and around 26 received two doses of the MenACWY control vaccine.

The time point label corresponds to: baseline before first vaccination. The vaccinee samples were drawn from two UK trials, COV001 and COV002, one of which was a single-blind randomized controlled phase 2/3 trial testing AZD1222 (ChAdOx1 nCoV-19) in healthy adults. For TCRbeta chain sequencing, PBMC samples were collected from trial participants at day 0 and at day 28 after the second dose. The CDR3 regions of human TCRbeta chains were analyzed by immunosequencing. As for the original processing: TCRs in the repertoires were matched against a reference library of SARS-CoV-2-specific TCRs that had been generated with the MIRA antigen-specificity platform. Breadth was defined as the fraction of unique TCRs that were SARS-CoV-2-associated. Depth was defined as the fraction of total T cells that were SARS-CoV-2-associated. Using the MIRA data, every spike-specific TCR was mapped to the spike region that the TCR reacted to and assigned to either a CD4 or a CD8 class. Log10-transformed breadth and depth values were compared by one-way ANOVA with Sidak's multiple comparisons tests. Imported from immuneACCESS, the table was reduced by TCRdb to in-frame sequences with V and J called. These copies leave out some clones; in studies compared against another copy, an unresolved V gene accounts for under half, and the cause of the remainder is not known. V and J calls and clone size are those listed in that table; D and trimming were worked out from the DNA. This sample has approximately 110,000 clones in its table, and around 88% of those were observed once. Together, the top ten hold approximately 5% of the sample.

Paper-wide results and their limitations: Because no day 14 peak-response samples were available, repertoires were characterized only after the peak T cell response. Epitopes outside the regions mutated in the B.1.351 and B.1.1.7 variants were reportedly recognized by nearly half of the unique spike-specific TCRs. Spike-specific TCR breadth and depth rose significantly after two AZD1222 doses compared with day 0 and with MenACWY recipients. Conclusions about previously exposed vaccinees are limited, since just 6 or 7 AZD1222 recipients were seropositive for SARS-CoV-2 at baseline. CD4 TCRs associated with the vaccine covered the entire spike protein, and the dominant responses were in regions 160-218 and 743-854. In the small 56-69-year group, the increase in depth fell short of significance, most likely because of low power. Participants were mostly white British and included more females than males, and it was suggested by the authors that clonal diversity may have been underestimated.

CDR1 and CDR2 (SGHRS, YFSETQ) derive from the germline V gene. The junction shows trimming of 4 bases on V and 0 bases on J, plus 15 bases between the germline ends. The CDR3 covers 16 residues, taking in both the cysteine and the phenylalanine. The sequence is cut down to CDR3 DNA, 48 bases in frame from base 1. With respect to this clone: No cognate antigen has been identified for it. No base quality information exists; no much larger clone differs at one position.

The input for sequencing was peripheral blood, taken on day 0 of AZD1222 vaccination. This chain is built from TRBV5-1 and TRBJ2-3; no D segment can be confidently identified. This receptor was identified in an adult in good health. Here is the DNA: TGCGCCAGCAGCACTAATGGGTTCCCTAGCACAGATACGCAGTATTTT. It encodes CASSTNGFPSTDTQYF.